The present T cell receptor (beta chain) was sequenced within a study of beta chain features in type 1 diabetes. J gave up 5 bases and V 5 bases, and 4 bases lay outside the gene matches. There are 14 residues in the CDR3. In germline, CDR1 is LNHDA, CDR2 SQIVND (reference sequence). The study, taken as a whole, reports: Shorter TCRB CDR3s, moderately but significantly so, were found in Type 1 diabetes patients in all four CD4+ subsets.

This clone was counted once. No antigen is known for it. What was sequenced were expressed TCRB transcripts, since all of the isolated RNA had been reverse transcribed. Generated by immunoSEQ multiplex PCR, the TCRdb table keeps only in-frame clones and is missing some. The sample lists roughly 290,000 clones; 14% to 15% were seen once. The sequencing input was naive CD4+ T cells from blood. The chain recombines TRBV19 with TRBJ2-7, with 12 positions matching TRBD1. This receptor was obtained from a man between 18 and 29 years old with type 1 diabetes. The CDR3 is CASSPGQGANEQYF. The CDR3 DNA reads as TGTGCCAGTAGTCCGGGACAGGGGGCCAACGAGCAGTACTTC.